Below are 17 T cell receptor beta chains sequenced from a single sample in a study of shared clonotypes between healthy human individuals. Libraries were prepared by immunoSEQ multiplex PCR; TCRdb keeps only in-frame clonotypes and omits some of them. The sample carries roughly 2.4 million clones, around 95% recorded once. Input material: naive CD4+ T cells sorted from blood. Specified subset: CD45RA+ positively selected. The receptor set was obtained from a man aged 18 to 30 in good health.

This clone is a singleton in its sample. The chain employs TRBV28 and TRBJ2-7, with D perhaps TRBD2 (5 bases). The V gene lost 11 bases and the J gene lost 3 bases, with 11 bases spanning the gap. CDR3 size: 11 residues. CDR1 and CDR2 from the germline V gene are MDHEN and SYDVKM. The CDR3 loop reads CAAAGSYEQYF. The CDR3 DNA reads as TGTGCCGCCGCGGGTAGCTACGAGCAGTACTTC.

The chain uses TRBV19 and TRBJ1-5, with D perhaps TRBD1 (5 bases). The CDR3 sequence is 15 residues long. V was cut by 4 bases and J by 3 bases, with 13 bases left in between. Germline V gene lookup returns CDR1 LNHDA and CDR2 SQIVND (reference sequence). CDR3: CASSRGLLINQPQHF. The DNA of the CDR3 is TGTGCCAGTAGTAGGGGACTGCTCATCAATCAGCCCCAGCATTTT.

The rearrangement uses TRBV11-2 and TRBJ1-6; the D gene is possibly TRBD1 (5 bases). This CDR3 is 14 amino acids long. V was clipped by 1 base and J by 8 bases, with 9 bases between them. Germline V gene sequence: CDR1 SGHAT, CDR2 FQNNGV. The CDR3 is CASSLVGQDSPLHF. CDR3 DNA sequence: TGTGCCAGCAGCTTAGTAGGACAAGATTCACCCCTCCACTTT. Based on the CDR3 plus reference TRBV11-2 and TRBJ1-6, the full variable domain is EAGVAQSPRYKIIEKRQSVAFWCNPISGHATLYWYQQILGQGPKLLIQFQNNGVVDDSQLPKDRFSAERLKGVDSTLKIQPAKLEDSAVYLCASSLVGQDSPLHFGNGTRLTVT.

V is TRBV6-5 and J is TRBJ2-5, with a tentative D call TRBD2 (6 bases). The length of the CDR3 is 15 residues. Germline V gives CDR1 MNHEY, CDR2 SVGAGI. V lost 5 bases and J 2 bases, leaving 15 bases between the germline ends. The DNA for the CDR3 is TGTGCCAGCAGTCGGGGGACCAAGAAACAAGAGACCCAGTACTTC. Amino acid sequence: CASSRGTKKQETQYF.

Note on this clone: The identical CDR3 is also encoded by other nucleotide sequences in the sample. The gene calls are TRBV11-2 and TRBJ2-2, with unresolved D. Germline CDR1 is SGHAT and CDR2 is FQNNGV. CDR3 size: 14 residues. Trimming left V 0 bases short and J 6 bases short, with 8 bases between. CDR3 in DNA: TGTGCCAGCAGCTTAGATAGAGGTTCCGGGGAGCTGTTTTTT. This gives the protein CASSLDRGSGELFF.

V and J are TRBV4-3 and TRBJ2-3, with D perhaps assigned TRBD1 or TRBD2 (5 bases each). CDR1 and CDR2 (germline): LGHNA, YSLEER. The CDR3 consists of 18 residues. V was pared by 2 bases and J by 3 bases, with 21 bases between. This chain's CDR3 is CASSQLQFGTGFTDTQYF. Written as DNA, the CDR3 is TGCGCCAGCAGCCAACTCCAGTTTGGGACGGGATTTACAGATACGCAGTATTTT.

The V gene is TRBV5-6, the J gene TRBJ2-5; TRBD2 matches 7 bases. The CDR3 totals 16 residues. Germline-derived CDR1 and CDR2 are SGHDT and YYEEEE. Trimming at V came to 2 bases and at J to 5 bases, leaving 12 bases not matched to a gene. The CDR3 DNA follows: TGTGCCAGCAGCTTAAGGTCGGCTAGCGGCCAGGAGACCCAGTACTTC. Protein sequence: CASSLRSASGQETQYF.

The J gene is TRBJ2-2, the V gene TRBV5-6; D uncertain. This CDR3 spans 16 amino acids. Germline V gives CDR1 SGHDT, CDR2 YYEEEE. Between the trimmed V and J ends, which lost 6 bases and 0 bases, there was a span of 15 bases. CDR3 nucleotide sequence: TGTGCCAGCAAGGGCCCGGTCGATCCGAACACCGGGGAGCTGTTTTTT. Translating gives CASKGPVDPNTGELFF.

The V call is TRBV5-6, the J call TRBJ1-2, with D hard to call. This CDR3 contains 13 residues. V dropped 2 bases and J dropped 8 bases, with 13 bases sitting between them. The germline CDR1 and CDR2 sequences are SGHDT and YYEEEE. The CDR3 coding sequence is TGTGCCAGCAGCTTTAGTAGGGTTGGCGGCTACACCTTC. Translation: CASSFSRVGGYTF.

Regarding this clone: Other DNA sequences in the sample encode the same CDR3. In DNA, the CDR3 is TGCGCCAGCAGCTTCCCGGGGGTCCAAGAGACCCAGTACTTC. It encodes CASSFPGVQETQYF. This sequence joins TRBV5-1 and TRBJ2-5, with D maybe TRBD2 (6 bases). Trimming pared 2 bases from V and 1 base from J, leaving 9 bases between. CDR3 length: 14 amino acids. The germline V gene encodes CDR1 SGHRS and CDR2 YFSETQ. The full variable domain, in which reference TRBV5-1 and TRBJ2-5 provide the parts outside the CDR3, is KAGVTQTPRYLIKTRGQQVTLSCSPISGHRSVSWYQQTPGQGLQFLFEYFSETQRNKGNFPGRFSGRQFSNSRSEMNVSTLELGDSALYLCASSFPGVQETQYFGPGTRLLVL.

This clone has just one count. In the same sample, other DNA sequences code for this CDR3. The chain links TRBV29-1 to TRBJ2-6, with D possibly being TRBD2 (5 bases). The V and J ends lost 3 bases and 0 bases respectively, with 6 bases between them. Germline CDR1 reads SQVTM; CDR2 reads ANQGSEA. The CDR3 is made up of 14 amino acids. The CDR3 DNA reads as TGCAGCGTTGACCGGGGCTCTGGGGCCAACGTCCTGACTTTC. As protein: CSVDRGSGANVLTF.

This rearrangement joins TRBV5-1 to TRBJ2-5, with D unclear. V shed 0 bases and J shed 4 bases, with 13 bases lying between them. Germline lookup yields CDR1 SGHRS and CDR2 YFSETQ. The CDR3 has 15 residues. The CDR3: CASSLGWRERETQYF. For the CDR3, the DNA is TGCGCCAGCAGCTTGGGCTGGCGCGAACGAGAGACCCAGTACTTC.

This clone was detected only a few times. J is TRBJ1-6 and V is TRBV4-1; no clear D. From germline, CDR1 is MGHRA and CDR2 YSYEKL. V was cut by 1 base and J by 13 bases, with 14 bases left in between. The CDR3 runs to 14 residues. The CDR3 region is CASSQVWAPGPLHF. The CDR3 nucleotides read TGCGCCAGCAGCCAAGTCTGGGCGCCGGGCCCCCTCCACTTT.

The chain couples TRBV5-6 to TRBJ1-1; D unresolved. The germline V gene has CDR1 SGHDT and CDR2 YYEEEE. The V end lost 3 bases, the J end lost 2 bases, and 17 bases lay between the germline ends. The CDR3 runs to 16 residues. The CDR3 nucleotides are TGTGCCAGCAGCTCCCCCTCAGGACGGATAAACACTGAAGCTTTCTTT. As protein: CASSSPSGRINTEAFF.

The genes are TRBV10-3 and TRBJ2-3; possibly TRBD2 for D (6 bases). Per germline, CDR1 ENHRY and CDR2 SYGVKD. CDR3 length: 15 residues. The V and J ends lost 2 bases and 3 bases respectively, with 12 bases between them. The CDR3 nucleotides read TGTGCCATCAGTGAGGGCTCGGGGGTAACAGATACGCAGTATTTT. The encoded protein is CAISEGSGVTDTQYF.

V and J are TRBV5-6 and TRBJ1-1; 7 nucleotides align to TRBD1. Germline-derived CDR1 and CDR2 are SGHDT and YYEEEE. J was trimmed by 1 base and V by 2 bases; bases with no gene match: 11. CDR3 length equals 17 residues. The CDR3 nucleotides read TGTGCCAGCAGCTTCAACACCCGACAGGGATCGAACACTGAAGCTTTCTTT. It translates to CASSFNTRQGSNTEAFF.

This chain connects TRBV6-5 to TRBJ1-1, with a possible D match to TRBD1 (5 bases). CDR3 length equals 14 residues. V was pared by 7 bases and J by 4 bases, with 16 bases between. Per the germline V gene, CDR1 is MNHEY and CDR2 is SVGAGI. DNA of the CDR3: TGTGCCAGCATACGTGAGCAGGGTGTCACTGAAGCTTTCTTT. Its translation is CASIREQGVTEAFF.